This T cell receptor (beta chain) was found in a study of cytomegalovirus exposure and HLA in healthy donors. Study information: Early on, a data release was issued that held some 91 million unique TCRs from HLA-typed donors.

Trimming took 2 bases from V and 5 from J, leaving 12 bases between them. Looked up from germline, CDR1 is MNHEY and CDR2 is SVGAGI. The length of the CDR3 is 15 residues. The primer mix had 60 Vbeta and 13 Jbeta primers. Sequenced by immunoSEQ multiplex PCR; TCRdb stores in-frame clones only, minus some. The sample records under 200,000 clones, approximately 88% being singletons. The sequencing sample was made of PBMCs. The sequence derives from a man aged 25-45 years in good health and CMV-seronegative. The chain uses TRBV6-5 and TRBJ2-2, with D possibly matching TRBD2 (5 bases). The chain's CDR3 is CASSYAAGETGELFF. Here the CDR3 DNA reads TGTGCCAGCAGTTACGCGGCGGGCGAGACCGGGGAGCTGTTTTTT.